These 5 T cell receptor beta chains originate from one sample sequenced in a study of beta chain features in type 1 diabetes. TCRB transcripts that were expressed got sequenced, as all of the isolated RNA had been reverse transcribed. Assay used: immunoSEQ multiplex PCR; TCRdb lists only in-frame clones, some missing. The table records 970,000 or so clones, about 17% of them present only once. Sequencing was done on a sample of naive CD4+ T cells from blood. These receptors were taken from a woman in her late teens or twenties in good health.

This clone was detected a few times. The gene calls are TRBV4-2 and TRBJ1-1; TRBD1 agrees at 7 bases. The V gene end was trimmed by 3 bases and the J gene end by 1 base; junction bases not matched to a gene: 5. The CDR3 extends over 15 amino acids. The germline V gene encodes CDR1 LGHNA and CDR2 YNFKEQ. CDR3 residues: CASSQEGQANTEAFF. The CDR3, as DNA: TGTGCCAGCAGCCAGGAAGGACAGGCGAACACTGAAGCTTTCTTT.

A single count supports this clone. The J gene is TRBJ2-1, the V gene TRBV4-2; TRBD2 aligns across 12 bases. J lost 1 base, V lost 0 bases, and 4 bases had no gene match. This CDR3 has 18 residues. Germline CDR1 is LGHNA and CDR2 is YNFKEQ. The CDR3 spells CASSQDGGLAGSYNEQFF. CDR3 bases: TGTGCCAGCAGCCAAGACGGAGGACTAGCGGGATCCTACAATGAGCAGTTCTTC.

This chain links TRBV5-1 with TRBJ2-5, with 13 bases lining up with TRBD2. The CDR3 spans 16 residues. The junction had 5 bases not matched to a gene; V was cut back by 4 bases and J by 2 bases. The germline V gene has CDR1 SGHRS and CDR2 YFSETQ. The CDR3 DNA is TGCGCCAGCAGCGGCGCGGGACTAGCGGGACAAGAGACCCAGTACTTC. Protein: CASSGAGLAGQETQYF.

CDR3 nucleotide sequence: TGCGCCAGCAGCTCCGACGCGCTCAACACCGGGGAGCTGTTTTTT. Translating gives CASSSDALNTGELFF. The chain uses TRBV5-1 and TRBJ2-2; D gene unclear. CDR3 size: 15 residues. Germline V gene data show CDR1 as SGHRS and CDR2 as YFSETQ. V was clipped by 3 bases and J by 2 bases, with 11 bases between them.

This clone was recorded a few times. This chain links TRBV4-3 with TRBJ1-2, with D tentatively TRBD1 (5 bases). This CDR3 comprises 15 residues. From germline, CDR1 is LGHNA and CDR2 YSLEER. The germline V and J ends were trimmed by 4 bases and 4 bases, with 16 bases remaining between them. CDR3 loop: CASSPSAGLIYGYTF. CDR3 sequence (DNA): TGCGCCAGCAGCCCGAGCGCGGGACTCATCTATGGCTACACCTTC.